The 10 T cell receptor beta chains below were found in one sample sequenced in a study of OX40 agonist ivuxolimab in advanced cancers. Measured with immunoSEQ multiplex PCR; TCRdb has only the in-frame clones, and not every one. Seen here are 65,000 to 90,000 clones, 70% to 90% observed once, and the top ten hold around 5.1%. The starting material was CD4+ or CD8+ T cells sorted from blood, obtained in a trial of the OX40 agonist ivuxolimab. The receptor set was obtained from an adult with an advanced solid tumor such as melanoma, head and neck, liver or kidney cancer.

V is TRBV9 and J is TRBJ2-1, with a weak D call TRBD2 (6 bases). Trimming left V 0 bases short and J 4 bases short, with 14 bases between. CDR1 is SGDLS and CDR2 is YYNGEE in the germline V gene. CDR3 size: 16 residues. The CDR3 DNA reads TGTGCCAGCAGCGTAGGGGCGGGACTTACATACAATGAGCAGTTCTTC. Translation: CASSVGAGLTYNEQFF.

This clone was seen a handful of times. The genes are TRBV18 and TRBJ1-3; D unclear. The CDR3 runs 16 residues. Germline V CDR1 and CDR2: KGHSH, LQKENI. Trimming took off 1 base at V and 0 bases at J, with 10 bases between the two ends. As DNA, the CDR3 is TGTGCCAGCTCACCACAGTCCGATATCTCTGGAAACACCATATATTTT. It yields the protein CASSPQSDISGNTIYF. Complete variable domain (other parts from reference TRBV18 and TRBJ1-3): NAGVMQNPRHLVRRRGQEARLRCSPMKGHSHVYWYRQLPEEGLKFMVYLQKENIIDESGMPKERFSAEFPKEGPSILRIQQVVRGDSAAYFCASSPQSDISGNTIYFGEGSWLTVV.

The gene calls are TRBV5-6 and TRBJ1-5; possibly TRBD1 for D (5 bases). Deletions cut 3 bases from V and 7 bases from J, with 17 bases between. The CDR3 sequence is 15 residues long. In germline, CDR1 is SGHDT, CDR2 YYEEEE. The CDR3 sequence: CASSYGTLRGQPQHF. The DNA for the CDR3 is TGTGCCAGCAGCTATGGGACTCTAAGAGGGCAGCCCCAGCATTTT.

The chain employs TRBV4-3 and TRBJ2-3; 10 bases match TRBD2. The CDR3 runs 17 residues. CDR1 and CDR2 (germline): LGHNA, YSLEER. The J segment lost 2 bases and the V segment lost 1 base, leaving 6 bases of the junction unmatched. The DNA of the CDR3 is TGCGCCAGCAGCCAAGGTGCCGGGACTAGCGCCACAGATACGCAGTATTTT. As protein: CASSQGAGTSATDTQYF.

CDR3 sequence: CASSEGSAGYEQFF. In DNA form, the CDR3 reads TGTGCCAGCAGCGAGGGCTCCGCCGGCTATGAGCAGTTCTTC. The chain uses TRBV9 and TRBJ2-1; no clear D gene. Trimming left V 3 bases short and J 8 bases short, with 15 bases between. Per germline, CDR1 SGDLS and CDR2 YYNGEE. There are 14 residues in the CDR3.

J is TRBJ1-2 and V is TRBV18, with D unresolved. Trimming stripped 0 bases from V and 9 bases from J, with 14 bases between. Germline V CDR1 and CDR2: KGHSH, LQKENI. The CDR3 spans 14 residues. The CDR3 loop reads CASSPPSEGYSYTF. DNA of the CDR3: TGTGCCAGCTCACCACCGTCCGAAGGGTACAGCTACACCTTC.

V usage is TRBV5-1 and J usage is TRBJ1-1, with D possibly being TRBD1 (5 bases). The CDR3 runs to 13 residues. Germline loops: CDR1 SGHRS, CDR2 YFSETQ. V was pared by 4 bases and J by 1 base, with 8 bases between. CDR3 sequence reads: CASSPGQNTEAFF. The CDR3 DNA reads TGCGCCAGCAGCCCCGGACAGAACACTGAAGCTTTCTTT. Supplemented by reference TRBV5-1 and TRBJ1-1, the full variable domain reads KAGVTQTPRYLIKTRGQQVTLSCSPISGHRSVSWYQQTPGQGLQFLFEYFSETQRNKGNFPGRFSGRQFSNSRSEMNVSTLELGDSALYLCASSPGQNTEAFFGQGTRLTVV.

The CDR3 nucleotides read TGTGCCACCAGCAGAGGTGGGACAGCCGAGCAGTACTTC. Protein product: CATSRGGTAEQYF. The chain employs TRBV15 and TRBJ2-7; 7 bases match TRBD1. There are 13 residues in the CDR3. V shed 1 base and J 6 bases; nucleotides not matched to a gene: 3. Germline lookup yields CDR1 LNHNV and CDR2 YYDKDF (reference sequence).

In this sample, this clone turned up once. The gene calls are TRBV14 and TRBJ2-2; no clear D gene. CDR3 length equals 12 residues. Germline values: CDR1 SGHDN, CDR2 FVKESK. V shed 3 bases and J shed 9 bases, with 8 bases lying between them. This chain's CDR3 is CASSHGVWELFF. CDR3 in DNA: TGTGCCAGCAGCCATGGGGTGTGGGAGCTGTTTTTT.

The table lists this clone with a count of one. This chain uses TRBV7-9 with TRBJ1-1, with D unclear. The CDR3 length is 14 residues. Germline loops: CDR1 SEHNR, CDR2 FQNEAQ (reference sequence). The germline V and J ends were trimmed by 7 bases and 4 bases, with 16 bases remaining between them. CDR3 sequence (DNA): TGTGCCAGCAACGGAAGGAATGATGCCACTGAAGCTTTCTTT. Residues: CASNGRNDATEAFF.